This T cell receptor (beta chain) was observed in a study of blood T cell repertoires in COVID-19. About the study: PBMCs, B-cell-depleted T cells, or T cells provided the cDNA or gDNA that made up the material.

The germline V gene encodes CDR1 PRHDT and CDR2 FYEKMQ (reference sequence). V was shortened by 5 bases and J by 0 bases, with 13 bases between the two germline ends. The CDR3 has 15 residues. In the authors' workflow: Estimation of nucleated cell counts was performed using reference gene primer amplification. Profiled with immunoSEQ multiplex PCR; TCRdb holds only in-frame clones, not every one. V, J and clone size derive from that table, while D and trimming were established from the DNA sequence. This repertoire shows 150,000 to 200,000 clones, 70% to 90% found once; its top ten account for about 10%.

The sample taken for sequencing was peripheral blood. This rearrangement joins TRBV13 to TRBJ1-2; D might be TRBD1 (5 bases). This TCR came from a woman aged 60-75 years with COVID-19, enrolled during active disease. The CDR3 DNA reads as TGTGCCAGCAGCCTCCGGGGGGGAGCTAACTATGGCTACACCTTC. It is translated as CASSLRGGANYGYTF. Based on the CDR3 plus reference TRBV13 and TRBJ1-2, the full variable domain is AAGVIQSPRHLIKEKRETATLKCYPIPRHDTVYWYQQGPGQDPQFLISFYEKMQSDKGSIPDRFSAQQFSDYHSELNMSSLELGDSALYFCASSLRGGANYGYTFGSGTRLTVV.